This is a list of T cell receptor beta chains from one sample in a study of siplizumab effects on memory and regulatory T cells. Sequencing used immunoSEQ multiplex PCR; TCRdb keeps in-frame clones, though not all of them. The sample contains roughly 69,000 clones, less than 90% of which appear only once. The sample taken for sequencing was memory CD4+ T cells sorted from blood. The source of these receptors is a human donor in good health. CDR3s include the opening cysteine and the closing phenylalanine or tryptophan. A D gene is named only where the DNA matches it firmly. Clone size appears in some rows only: once, few, many, or a class for an expanded clone.

d_call,j_call,clone_size,v_call,cdr3_nt,cdr3_aa
.,TRBJ1-3,.,TRBV18,TGTGCCAGCTCACCACCCTCGAGTGATCACACCATATATTTT,CASSPPSSDHTIYF
.,TRBJ2-3,once,TRBV5-1,TGCGCCAGCAGCTTGGGGGGGCGGACTAGCACAGATACGCAGTATTTT,CASSLGGRTSTDTQYF
.,TRBJ1-2,.,TRBV19,TGTGCCAGTAAGCCCCGGGCGGACTATGGCTACACCTTC,CASKPRADYGYTF
.,TRBJ2-1,.,TRBV10-2,TGCGCCAGCACCGCGACTAGAATTGAGCAGTTCTTC,CASTATRIEQFF
.,TRBJ2-3,few,TRBV10-1,TGCGCCAGCAGTGGAATACTAGAGCAGGATACGCAGTATTTT,CASSGILEQDTQYF
TRBD1,TRBJ1-1,.,TRBV29-1,TGCAGCGTGTCAGGGACAGGGGGCACTGAAGCTTTCTTT,CSVSGTGGTEAFF
.,TRBJ1-3,.,TRBV11-2,TGTGCCAGCAGCTTCGGGGGTTCGAGAAACACCATATATTTT,CASSFGGSRNTIYF
.,TRBJ1-2,once,TRBV18,TGTGCCAGCTCACCCCTTCTTCGAGGGGAAGAAAATGGCTACACCTTC,CASSPLLRGEENGYTF
.,TRBJ1-1,.,TRBV6-1,TGTGCCAGCAGTGAAGTAGGGGTTCGATCCACTGAAGCTTTCTTT,CASSEVGVRSTEAFF
.,TRBJ1-3,.,TRBV9,TGTGCCAGCAGCGTAGGAGGCGGAAACACCATATATTTT,CASSVGGGNTIYF
TRBD2,TRBJ2-7,few,TRBV6-5,TGTGCCAGCAGTTACGGGCGGGGGGAGGCCTACGAGCAGTACTTC,CASSYGRGEAYEQYF
TRBD2,TRBJ2-2,.,TRBV2,TGTGCCAGCAGTGTAGGAGCGGGAGGGCCCGGGGAGCTGTTTTTT,CASSVGAGGPGELFF
TRBD2,TRBJ2-7,.,TRBV6-5,TGTGCCAGCAGCTTGGGACTAGCAAAGAACGAGCAGTACTTC,CASSLGLAKNEQYF
TRBD1,TRBJ2-1,.,TRBV7-9,TGTGCCAGCAGCTCCGACAGGGTCAACTACAATGAGCAGTTCTTC,CASSSDRVNYNEQFF
.,TRBJ2-1,.,TRBV6-1,TGTGCCAGCAGTGAAGGGCATAGCTCCTACAATGAGCAGTTCTTC,CASSEGHSSYNEQFF
TRBD1,TRBJ2-2,.,TRBV27,TGTGCCAGCAGCCGGGACAGGGTGGCCGGGGAGCTGTTTTTT,CASSRDRVAGELFF
.,TRBJ2-5,.,TRBV15,TGTGCCACCAGCACAAGGGGAGGAGGAGAGACCCAGTACTTC,CATSTRGGGETQYF
.,TRBJ2-3,once,TRBV7-2,TGTGCCAGCAGCTTCGGCGGGGCCCTCGGAGATACGCAGTATTTT,CASSFGGALGDTQYF
.,TRBJ2-3,.,TRBV7-3,TGTGCCAGCAGCTTAGGACTATCCACAGATACGCAGTATTTT,CASSLGLSTDTQYF
.,TRBJ2-7,.,TRBV14,TGTGCCAGCAGCCAATTACAAGGATTCTCCTACGAGCAGTACTTC,CASSQLQGFSYEQYF
.,TRBJ1-4,.,TRBV6-6,TGTGCCAGCAGTTACTCTTACGGAACTAATGAAAAACTGTTTTTT,CASSYSYGTNEKLFF
TRBD2,TRBJ2-1,.,TRBV19,TGTGCCAGTAGGGCGACTAGCGGAAGCTACAATGAGCAGTTCTTC,CASRATSGSYNEQFF
TRBD1,TRBJ1-4,.,TRBV6-6,TGTGCCAGCAGTTACCCGGGACAGGGAGATGAAAAACTGTTTTTT,CASSYPGQGDEKLFF